The sequence of this T cell receptor (beta chain) was determined in a study of PD-L1 blockade in urothelial cancer. Study-level information: Blood gave a median roughly 150,000 T cells. Findings and limits, study-wide: Sub-median blood TCR clonality before treatment predicted longer survival. Tumor-associated TCR clones expanded more in blood at 3 weeks in patients with durable benefit.

Time point specified: pretreatment peripheral blood. On this clone: Its antigen is currently unknown.

Synthetic TCR analog templates were spiked into each PCR. Sequencing used immunoSEQ multiplex PCR; TCRdb keeps in-frame clones, though not all of them. The sample holds 60,000 to 65,000 clones, 81% seen once. Germline CDR1 is SNHLY and CDR2 is FYNNEI. CDR3 length: 13 amino acids. Losses at the gene ends were 8 bases for V and 8 bases for J; bases not matched to a gene: 7. The TCR was taken from a man aged 70 or older with urothelial cancer. The material sequenced was PBMCs, taken around atezolizumab (anti-PD-L1) treatment. The chain links TRBV2 to TRBJ1-4; 8 nucleotides agree with TRBD1. The CDR3 here is CASLRTGIEKLFF. The CDR3, as DNA: TGTGCCAGCTTAAGGACAGGGATCGAAAAACTGTTTTTT. The full variable domain, with the rest looked up from reference TRBV2 and TRBJ1-4, is EPEVTQTPSHQVTQMGQEVILRCVPISNHLYFYWYRQILGQKVEFLVSFYNNEISEKSEIFDDQFSVERPDGSNFTLKIRSTKLEDSAMYFCASLRTGIEKLFFGSGTQLSVL.